This T cell receptor (beta chain) comes out of a study of blood T cell repertoires in COVID-19. Some clones are missing from TCRdb's copy, which holds only in-frame ones; the method was immunoSEQ multiplex PCR. The sample has more than 200,000 clones; around nine tenths are singletons. The germline V gene has CDR1 SGHDT and CDR2 YYEEEE. This CDR3 has 15 residues. V gave up 0 bases and J gave up 7 bases, with 11 bases separating them. This TCR came from a man aged 18 to 30 with active or convalescent COVID-19. Sequencing was done on a sample of peripheral blood. The chain links TRBV5-6 to TRBJ1-6; D is perhaps TRBD1 (5 bases). CDR3 in amino acids: CASSLAMGRNSPLHF. CDR3 nucleotide sequence: TGTGCCAGCAGCTTGGCCATGGGGCGGAATTCACCCCTCCACTTT.